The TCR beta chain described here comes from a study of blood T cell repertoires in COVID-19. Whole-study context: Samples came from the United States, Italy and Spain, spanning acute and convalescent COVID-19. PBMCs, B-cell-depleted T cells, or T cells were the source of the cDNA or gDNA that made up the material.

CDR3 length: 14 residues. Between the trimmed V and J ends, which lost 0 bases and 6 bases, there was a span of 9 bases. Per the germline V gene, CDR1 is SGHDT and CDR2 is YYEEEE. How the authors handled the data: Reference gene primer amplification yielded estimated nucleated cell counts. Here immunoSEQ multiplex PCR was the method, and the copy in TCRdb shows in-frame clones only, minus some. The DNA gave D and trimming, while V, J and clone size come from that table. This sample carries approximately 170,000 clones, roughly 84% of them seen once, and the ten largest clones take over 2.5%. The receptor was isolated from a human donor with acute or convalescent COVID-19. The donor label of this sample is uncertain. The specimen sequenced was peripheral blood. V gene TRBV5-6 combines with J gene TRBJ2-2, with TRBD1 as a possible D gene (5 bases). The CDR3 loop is CASSLGIRAGELFF. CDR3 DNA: TGTGCCAGCAGCTTGGGTATCAGGGCCGGGGAGCTGTTTTTT.